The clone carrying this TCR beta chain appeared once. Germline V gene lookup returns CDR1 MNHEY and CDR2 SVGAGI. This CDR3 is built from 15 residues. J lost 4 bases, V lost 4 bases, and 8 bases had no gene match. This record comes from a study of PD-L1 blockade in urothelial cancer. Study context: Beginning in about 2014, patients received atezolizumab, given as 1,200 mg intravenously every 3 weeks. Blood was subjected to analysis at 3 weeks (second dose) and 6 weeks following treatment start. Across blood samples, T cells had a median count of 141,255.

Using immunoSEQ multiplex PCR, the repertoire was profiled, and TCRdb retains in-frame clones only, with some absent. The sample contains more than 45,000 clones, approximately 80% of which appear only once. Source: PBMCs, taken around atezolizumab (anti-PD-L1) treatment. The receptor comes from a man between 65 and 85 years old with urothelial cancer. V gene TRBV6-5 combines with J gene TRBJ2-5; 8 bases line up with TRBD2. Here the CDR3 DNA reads TGTGCCAGCAGTTCCCCGGGGGGGCTGGTAGAGACCCAGTACTTC. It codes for CASSSPGGLVETQYF.